This TCR beta chain derives from a study of blood T cell repertoires in COVID-19. Across the study: T cells, B-cell-depleted T cells, or PBMCs supplied cDNA or gDNA.

Germline lookup yields CDR1 MNHEY and CDR2 SVGEGT. This CDR3 comprises 18 residues. The V segment lost 6 bases and the J segment 3 bases; nucleotides outside the gene matches: 17. Authors' processing steps: By means of reference gene primer amplification, nucleated cell counts were estimated. Data came from immunoSEQ multiplex PCR; TCRdb stores just in-frame clones and leaves some out. D and trimming come from the DNA, and the V and J calls and clone size come from that table. Counted here are some 140,000 clones, less than 80% occurring once; the ten biggest clones make up under 4.5%. The source material was peripheral blood. The receptor's source is a man aged 60 to 69 with acute or convalescent COVID-19. The chain has TRBV6-2 or TRBV6-3 and TRBJ1-5, with 7 nucleotides matching TRBD1. In DNA form, the CDR3 reads TGTGCCAGCAGCCGAGACAGGGAGAGACTTTTTGTCAATCAGCCCCAGCATTTT. Its translation is CASSRDRERLFVNQPQHF.